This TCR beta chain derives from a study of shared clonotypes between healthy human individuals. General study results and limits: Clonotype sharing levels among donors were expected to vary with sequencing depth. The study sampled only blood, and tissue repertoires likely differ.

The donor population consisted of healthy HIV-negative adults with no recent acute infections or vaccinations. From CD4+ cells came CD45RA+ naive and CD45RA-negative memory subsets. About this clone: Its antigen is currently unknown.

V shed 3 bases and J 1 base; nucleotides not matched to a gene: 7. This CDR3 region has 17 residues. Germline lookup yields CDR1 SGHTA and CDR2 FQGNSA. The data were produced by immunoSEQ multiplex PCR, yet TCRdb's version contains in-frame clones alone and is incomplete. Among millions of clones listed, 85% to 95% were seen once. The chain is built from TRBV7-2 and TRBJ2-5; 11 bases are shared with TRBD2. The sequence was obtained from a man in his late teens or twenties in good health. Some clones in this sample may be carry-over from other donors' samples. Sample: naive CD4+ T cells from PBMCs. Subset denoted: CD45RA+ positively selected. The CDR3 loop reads CASSLGRLAGPQETQYF. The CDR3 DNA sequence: TGTGCCAGCAGCTTGGGCCGACTAGCGGGGCCCCAAGAGACCCAGTACTTC.